This is a list of T cell receptor beta chains from one sample in a study of shared clonotypes between healthy human individuals. TCRdb keeps only in-frame clones here, not all; method: immunoSEQ multiplex PCR. The repertoire holds 490,000 or so clones, with 75% to 85% as singletons. Sequenced material: PBMCs. These receptors were taken from a woman in her thirties or forties in good health. Some clones in this sample may be carry-over from other donors' samples. Each CDR3 is given with its conserved first and last residue. Each record gives: V gene, J gene, CDR3 length, D gene, clone size, CDR3 DNA, CDR3 protein. D genes are given only for firm matches. The size field is filled for only some rows; it gives once, few, many or a size class.

TRBV29-1	TRBJ2-1	18	TRBD2	-	TGCAGCGTAGGCCGGACGGTACGTAGCGGGAGTTTCCACAATGAGCAGTTCTTC	CSVGRTVRSGSFHNEQFF
TRBV7-3	TRBJ2-2	13	-	-	TGTGCCAGCAGCTTGAGTCGGGACGGGGAGCTGTTTTTT	CASSLSRDGELFF
TRBV18	TRBJ2-2	17	-	-	TGTGCCAGCTCACTGCGATTAGGGGCTACTAACACCGGGGAGCTGTTTTTT	CASSLRLGATNTGELFF
TRBV5-1	TRBJ2-5	14	TRBD1	-	TGCGCCAGCAGCGACACAGGGGGCATTGAGACCCAGTACTTC	CASSDTGGIETQYF
TRBV18	TRBJ2-5	14	-	few	TGTGCCAGCTCACCGGAGCAGGGCGGAGAGACCCAGTACTTC	CASSPEQGGETQYF
TRBV28	TRBJ2-3	13	-	-	TGTGCCAGCAGCCCCCGGTCCTGGGATACGCAGTATTTT	CASSPRSWDTQYF
TRBV5-1	TRBJ1-1	15	TRBD1	-	TGCGCCAGCAGCCTGACAGGGGCCGGGAGCACTGAAGCTTTCTTT	CASSLTGAGSTEAFF
TRBV5-1	TRBJ2-1	12	-	-	TGCGCCAGCAGCTTGAGGGGCGATGAGCAGTTCTTC	CASSLRGDEQFF
TRBV25-1	TRBJ2-5	14	-	-	TGTGCCAGCAGTGAATGGACGGCAAAAGAGACCCAGTACTTC	CASSEWTAKETQYF
TRBV6-1	TRBJ1-3	13	-	-	TGTGCCAGCAGTGACAGGGATAGAAACACCATATATTTT	CASSDRDRNTIYF
TRBV4-2	TRBJ2-2	17	TRBD2	-	TGTGCCAGCAGCCAAAGACGGGAGGGCCAGGACACCGGGGAGCTGTTTTTT	CASSQRREGQDTGELFF
TRBV11-2	TRBJ2-3	12	-	few	TGTGCCAGCAGCTTCTCCGAGGATACGCAGTATTTT	CASSFSEDTQYF
TRBV28	TRBJ2-7	15	-	many	TGTGCCAGCAGTTCCCCTTCGGTTAGCGAGTACGAGCAGTACTTC	CASSSPSVSEYEQYF
TRBV30	TRBJ2-7	13	TRBD2	-	TGTGCCTGCGGACTAGCGGCTACCTACGAGCAGTACTTC	CACGLAATYEQYF
TRBV19	TRBJ1-5	14	-	medium-sized	TGTGCCAGTAGTATGGGGGACAACTATCAGCCCCAGCATTTT	CASSMGDNYQPQHF
TRBV28	TRBJ2-7	14	-	-	TGTGCCAGCAGTTTTTTCGGGAGAAAGTACGAGCAGTACTTC	CASSFFGRKYEQYF
TRBV5-6	TRBJ1-1	16	TRBD1	-	TGTGCCAGCACCCCGCGATGGACAGGCATGAACACTGAAGCTTTCTTT	CASTPRWTGMNTEAFF
TRBV19	TRBJ2-3	14	-	few	TGTGCCAGTAGTATAGGGACAAGCACGGATACGCAGTATTTT	CASSIGTSTDTQYF
TRBV9	TRBJ2-7	14	TRBD2	-	TGTGCCAGCAGCTCCCTAGCGGCAAACTACGAGCAGTACTTC	CASSSLAANYEQYF
TRBV27	TRBJ1-4	14	-	-	TGTGCCAGCAGTTTTGCCAGACATAATGAAAAACTGTTTTTT	CASSFARHNEKLFF
TRBV27	TRBJ2-3	12	-	-	TGTGCCAGTAGTGGGCACACAGATACGCAGTATTTT	CASSGHTDTQYF
TRBV19	TRBJ1-2	16	TRBD1	few	TGTGCCAGTAGTATCGGAGGGACAGGGAGTAACTATGGCTACACCTTC	CASSIGGTGSNYGYTF
TRBV7-8	TRBJ2-3	15	-	-	TGTGCCAGCAGCCCCCAGGGGACCTGGAGAGATACGCAGTATTTT	CASSPQGTWRDTQYF
TRBV7-2	TRBJ2-2	14	-	-	-	CASSPVFGAGELFF
TRBV28	TRBJ2-1	15	-	-	TGTGCCAGCAGTCCGCAGTGGGGCTCCTACAATGAGCAGTTCTTC	CASSPQWGSYNEQFF
TRBV21-1	TRBJ2-6	19	-	-	TGTGCCAGCAGAGCGTACACGGGTGTAAGTTGCTCTGGGGCCAACGTCCTGACTTTC	CASRAYTGVSCSGANVLTF
TRBV30	TRBJ1-1	12	-	few	TGTGCCTGGAGTCTGGACTACACTGAAGCTTTCTTT	CAWSLDYTEAFF
TRBV4-1	TRBJ2-1	19	TRBD2	-	TGCGCCAGCACAAACCCGGGACTAGCGATTCCTAGCTCCTACAATGAGCAGTTCTTC	CASTNPGLAIPSSYNEQFF
TRBV28	TRBJ2-2	15	-	-	TGTGCCAGCATCCCTAGCAGGGCTGGAACCGGGGAGCTGTTTTTT	CASIPSRAGTGELFF
TRBV4-1	TRBJ2-7	16	TRBD2	once	TGCGCCAGCAGCCACCTTACGGGAGGGCCCAACTACGAGCAGTACTTC	CASSHLTGGPNYEQYF
TRBV6-6	TRBJ2-7	12	-	-	TGTGCCAGCAGTTACTCGGGCCTCGAGCAGTACTTC	CASSYSGLEQYF
TRBV28	TRBJ1-4	14	-	-	TGTGCCAGCAGCCAACATGGTGGGAATGAAAAACTGTTTTTT	CASSQHGGNEKLFF
TRBV29-1	TRBJ2-1	13	TRBD1	-	TGCAGCGCCTCGACAGGGGCCCTCGGTGAGCAGTTCTTC	CSASTGALGEQFF
TRBV7-8	TRBJ2-2	17	TRBD2	-	TGTGCCAGCAGCCGACGAGCCTCCCAAGCGGGAACCGGGGAGCTGTTTTTT	CASSRRASQAGTGELFF
TRBV18	TRBJ2-5	14	-	-	TGTGCCAGCTCACAGAGGACTTCCCAAGAGACCCAGTACTTC	CASSQRTSQETQYF
TRBV28	TRBJ2-3	13	-	-	TGTGCCAGCAACCCTCCGCGTACGAATACGCAGTATTTT	CASNPPRTNTQYF
TRBV15	TRBJ2-1	13	-	-	TGTGCCACCAGCAGAGGAGCCGCCCATGAGCAGTTCTTC	CATSRGAAHEQFF
TRBV11-2	TRBJ2-7	13	TRBD1	few	TGTGCCAGCAGATCCGGGACAGGGTTCGAGCAGTACTTC	CASRSGTGFEQYF
TRBV30	TRBJ2-1	13	TRBD2	-	TGTGCCTGGAGTGGGACTAGTGTGGGGGAGCAGTTCTTC	CAWSGTSVGEQFF
TRBV13	TRBJ2-5	16	-	-	TGTGCCAGCAGCCGCTTCACCACACGGACCCAAGAGACCCAGTACTTC	CASSRFTTRTQETQYF
TRBV18	TRBJ2-3	14	-	-	TGTGCCAGCTCCTCCGGGACCGCGGGAGATACGCAGTATTTT	CASSSGTAGDTQYF